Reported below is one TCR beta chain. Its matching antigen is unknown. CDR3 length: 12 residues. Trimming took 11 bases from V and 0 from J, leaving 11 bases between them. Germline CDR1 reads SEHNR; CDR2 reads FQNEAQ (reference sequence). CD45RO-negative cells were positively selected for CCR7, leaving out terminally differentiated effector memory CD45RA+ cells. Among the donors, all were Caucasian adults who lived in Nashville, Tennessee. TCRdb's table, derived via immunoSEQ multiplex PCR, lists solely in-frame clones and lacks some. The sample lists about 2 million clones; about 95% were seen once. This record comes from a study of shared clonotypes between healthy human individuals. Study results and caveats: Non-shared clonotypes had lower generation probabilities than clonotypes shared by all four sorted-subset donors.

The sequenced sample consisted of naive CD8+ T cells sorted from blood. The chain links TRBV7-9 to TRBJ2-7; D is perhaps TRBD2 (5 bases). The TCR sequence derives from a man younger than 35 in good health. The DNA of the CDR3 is TGTGCCGGGAGAGGGCCCTCCTACGAGCAGTACTTC. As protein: CAGRGPSYEQYF.